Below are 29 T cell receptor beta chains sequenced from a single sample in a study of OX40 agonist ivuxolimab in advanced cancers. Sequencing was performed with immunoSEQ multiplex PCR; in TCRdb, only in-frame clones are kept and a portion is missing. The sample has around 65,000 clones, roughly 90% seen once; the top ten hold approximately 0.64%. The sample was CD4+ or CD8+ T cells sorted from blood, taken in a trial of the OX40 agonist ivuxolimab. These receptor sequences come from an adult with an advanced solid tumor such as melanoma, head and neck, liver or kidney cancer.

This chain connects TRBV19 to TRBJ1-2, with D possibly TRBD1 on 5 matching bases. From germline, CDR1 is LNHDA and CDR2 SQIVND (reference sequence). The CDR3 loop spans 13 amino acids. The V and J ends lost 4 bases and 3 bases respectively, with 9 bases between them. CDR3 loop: CASSNRGDYGYTF. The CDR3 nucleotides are TGTGCCAGTAGTAACAGAGGGGACTATGGCTACACCTTC.

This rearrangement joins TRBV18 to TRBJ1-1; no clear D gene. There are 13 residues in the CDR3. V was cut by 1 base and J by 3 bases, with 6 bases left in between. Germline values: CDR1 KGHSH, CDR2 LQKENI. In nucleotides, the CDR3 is TGTGCCAGCTCACCACAGGAGGACACTGAAGCTTTCTTT. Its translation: CASSPQEDTEAFF.

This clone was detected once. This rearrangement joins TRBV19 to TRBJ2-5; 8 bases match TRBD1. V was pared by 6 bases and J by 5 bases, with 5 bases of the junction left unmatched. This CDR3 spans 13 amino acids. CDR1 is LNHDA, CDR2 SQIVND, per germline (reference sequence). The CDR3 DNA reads TGTGCCAGTAGGCGACAGGGGAGGGAGACCCAGTACTTC. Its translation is CASRRQGRETQYF.

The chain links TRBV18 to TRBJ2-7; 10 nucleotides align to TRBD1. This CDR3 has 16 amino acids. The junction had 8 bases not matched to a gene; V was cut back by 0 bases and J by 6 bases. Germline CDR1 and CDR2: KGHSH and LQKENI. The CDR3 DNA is TGTGCCAGCTCACCACCCGCCGGGACAGGGGATGGCGAGCAGTACTTC. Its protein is CASSPPAGTGDGEQYF.

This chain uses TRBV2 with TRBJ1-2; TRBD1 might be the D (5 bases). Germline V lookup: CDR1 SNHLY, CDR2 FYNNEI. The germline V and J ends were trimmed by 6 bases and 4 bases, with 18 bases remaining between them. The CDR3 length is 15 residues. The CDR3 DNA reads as TGTGCCAGCAGCTCGGAGGGCAGGGTGATCTATGGCTACACCTTC. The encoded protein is CASSSEGRVIYGYTF.

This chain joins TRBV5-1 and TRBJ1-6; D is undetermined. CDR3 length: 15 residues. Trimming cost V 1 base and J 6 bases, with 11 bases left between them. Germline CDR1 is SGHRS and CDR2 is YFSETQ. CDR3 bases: TGCGCCAGCAGCTTGTTTACAGATCCTAATTCACCCCTCCACTTT. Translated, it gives CASSLFTDPNSPLHF.

The CDR3 spells CASSLARGLAGGRSSYEQYF. As DNA, the CDR3 is TGCGCCAGCAGCTTGGCCCGGGGACTAGCGGGGGGCCGCAGCTCCTACGAGCAGTACTTC. This chain connects TRBV5-1 to TRBJ2-7; TRBD2 matches at 15 bases. Germline V gives CDR1 SGHRS, CDR2 YFSETQ. The V and J ends lost 0 bases and 0 bases, in that order; junction bases with no gene match: 10. The CDR3 extends over 20 amino acids.

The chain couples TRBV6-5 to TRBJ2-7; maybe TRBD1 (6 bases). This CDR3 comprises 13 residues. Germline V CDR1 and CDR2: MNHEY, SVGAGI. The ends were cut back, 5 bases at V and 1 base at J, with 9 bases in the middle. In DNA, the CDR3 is TGTGCCAGCAGTCCGGACAGTTCCTACGAGCAGTACTTC. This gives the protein CASSPDSSYEQYF.

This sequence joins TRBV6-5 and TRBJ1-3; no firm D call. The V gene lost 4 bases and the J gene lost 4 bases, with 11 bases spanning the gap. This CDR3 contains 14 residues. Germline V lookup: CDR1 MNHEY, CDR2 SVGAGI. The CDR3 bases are TGTGCCAGCAGTTCCCCGGGCCTAGGAAACACCATATATTTT. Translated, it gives CASSSPGLGNTIYF.

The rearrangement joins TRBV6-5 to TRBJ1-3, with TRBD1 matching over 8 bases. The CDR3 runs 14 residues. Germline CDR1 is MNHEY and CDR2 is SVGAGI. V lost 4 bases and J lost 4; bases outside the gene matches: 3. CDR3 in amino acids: CASSWTGSGNTIYF. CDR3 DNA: TGTGCCAGCAGTTGGACAGGGAGCGGAAACACCATATATTTT.

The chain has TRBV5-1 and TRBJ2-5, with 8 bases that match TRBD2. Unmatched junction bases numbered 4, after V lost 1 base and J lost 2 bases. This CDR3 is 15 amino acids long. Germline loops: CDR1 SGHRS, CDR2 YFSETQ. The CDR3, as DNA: TGCGCCAGCAGCTTGAAAACTAGCGGACAAGAGACCCAGTACTTC. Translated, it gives CASSLKTSGQETQYF.

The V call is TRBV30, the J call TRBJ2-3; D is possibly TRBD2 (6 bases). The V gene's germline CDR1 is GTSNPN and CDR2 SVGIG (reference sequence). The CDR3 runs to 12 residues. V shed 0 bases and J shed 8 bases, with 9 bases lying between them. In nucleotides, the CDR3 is TGTGCCTGGAGTGTACGGGGGAGTACGCAGTATTTT. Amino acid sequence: CAWSVRGSTQYF.

CDR3 sequence reads: CASSYVGVDYGYTF. CDR3 DNA sequence: TGTGCCAGCAGTTACGTGGGGGTCGACTATGGCTACACCTTC. V gene TRBV6-5 combines with J gene TRBJ1-2; the D gene is possibly TRBD1 (5 bases). This CDR3 is 14 amino acids long. CDR1 is MNHEY, CDR2 SVGAGI, per germline. V lost 2 bases and J lost 3, with 10 bases in between.

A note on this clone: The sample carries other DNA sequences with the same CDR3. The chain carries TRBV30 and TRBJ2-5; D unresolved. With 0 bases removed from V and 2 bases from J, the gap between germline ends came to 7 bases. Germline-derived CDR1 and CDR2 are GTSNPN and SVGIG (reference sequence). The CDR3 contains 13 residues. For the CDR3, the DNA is TGTGCCTGGAGTGTGGGCAGGCAAGAGACCCAGTACTTC. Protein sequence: CAWSVGRQETQYF. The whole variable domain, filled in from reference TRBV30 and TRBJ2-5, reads SQTIHQWPATLVQPVGSPLSLECTVEGTSNPNLYWYRQAAGRGLQLLFYSVGIGQISSEVPQNLSASRPQDRQFILSSKKLLLSDSGFYLCAWSVGRQETQYFGPGTRLLVL.

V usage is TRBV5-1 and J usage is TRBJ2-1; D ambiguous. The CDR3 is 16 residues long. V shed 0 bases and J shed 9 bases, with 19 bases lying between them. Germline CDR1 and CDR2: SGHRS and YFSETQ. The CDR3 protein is CASSLERSILLGEQFF. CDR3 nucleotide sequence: TGCGCCAGCAGCTTGGAACGGTCAATTCTCCTCGGTGAGCAGTTCTTC. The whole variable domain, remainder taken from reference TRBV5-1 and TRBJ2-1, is KAGVTQTPRYLIKTRGQQVTLSCSPISGHRSVSWYQQTPGQGLQFLFEYFSETQRNKGNFPGRFSGRQFSNSRSEMNVSTLELGDSALYLCASSLERSILLGEQFFGPGTRLTVL.

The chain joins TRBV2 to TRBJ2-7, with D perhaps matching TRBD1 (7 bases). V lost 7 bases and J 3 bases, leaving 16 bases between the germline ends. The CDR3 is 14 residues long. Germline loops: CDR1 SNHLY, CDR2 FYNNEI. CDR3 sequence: CASIVGQGGYEQYF. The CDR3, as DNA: TGTGCCAGCATAGTCGGGCAGGGGGGCTACGAGCAGTACTTC.

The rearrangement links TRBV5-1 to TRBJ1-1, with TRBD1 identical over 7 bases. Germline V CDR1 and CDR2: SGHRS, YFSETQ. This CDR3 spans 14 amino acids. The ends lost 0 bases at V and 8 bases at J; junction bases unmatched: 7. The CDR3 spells CASSLATGVSEAFF. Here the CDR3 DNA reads TGCGCCAGCAGCTTGGCTACAGGGGTGTCCGAAGCTTTCTTT.

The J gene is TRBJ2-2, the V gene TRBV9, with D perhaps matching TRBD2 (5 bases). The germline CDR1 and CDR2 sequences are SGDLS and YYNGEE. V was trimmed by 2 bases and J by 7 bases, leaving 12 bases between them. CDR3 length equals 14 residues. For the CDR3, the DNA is TGTGCCAGCAGCGTGGCTAGCTCTATCGGGGAGCTGTTTTTT. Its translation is CASSVASSIGELFF.

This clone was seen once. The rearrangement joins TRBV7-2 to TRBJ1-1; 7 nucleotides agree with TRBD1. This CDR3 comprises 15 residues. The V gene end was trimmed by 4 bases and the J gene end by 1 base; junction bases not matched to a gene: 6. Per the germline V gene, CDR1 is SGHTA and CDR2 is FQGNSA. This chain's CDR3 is CASSWGTVKNTEAFF. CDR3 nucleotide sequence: TGTGCCAGCAGCTGGGGGACAGTTAAGAACACTGAAGCTTTCTTT.

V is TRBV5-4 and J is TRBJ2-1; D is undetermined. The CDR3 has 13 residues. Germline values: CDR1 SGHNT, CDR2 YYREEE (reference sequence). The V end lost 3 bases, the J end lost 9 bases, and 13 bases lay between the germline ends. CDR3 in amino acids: CASSSTSHREQFF. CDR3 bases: TGTGCCAGCAGCTCGACCTCCCACCGTGAGCAGTTCTTC.

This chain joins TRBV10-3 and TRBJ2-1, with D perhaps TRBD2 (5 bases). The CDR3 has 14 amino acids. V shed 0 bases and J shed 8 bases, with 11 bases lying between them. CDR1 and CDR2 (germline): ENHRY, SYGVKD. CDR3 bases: TGTGCCATCAGTGAGTCACGTGGACTTGATGAGCAGTTCTTC. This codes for CAISESRGLDEQFF.

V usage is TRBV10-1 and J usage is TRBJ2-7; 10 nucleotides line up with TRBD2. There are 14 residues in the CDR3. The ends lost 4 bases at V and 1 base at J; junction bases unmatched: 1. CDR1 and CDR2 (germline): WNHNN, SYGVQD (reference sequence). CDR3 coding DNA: TGCGCCAGCAGTGCGACTAGCGGGTCCTACGAGCAGTACTTC. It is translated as CASSATSGSYEQYF.

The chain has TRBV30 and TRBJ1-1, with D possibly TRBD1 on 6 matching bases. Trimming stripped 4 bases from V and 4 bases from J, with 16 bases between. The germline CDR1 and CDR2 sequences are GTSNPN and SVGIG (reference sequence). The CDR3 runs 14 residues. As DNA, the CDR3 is TGTGCCTGGACGGGGACAATCCTTGTCACTGAAGCTTTCTTT. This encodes CAWTGTILVTEAFF.

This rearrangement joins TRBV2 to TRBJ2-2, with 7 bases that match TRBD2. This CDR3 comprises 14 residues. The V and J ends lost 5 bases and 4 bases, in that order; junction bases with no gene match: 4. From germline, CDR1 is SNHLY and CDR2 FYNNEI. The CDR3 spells CASSWEGSTGELFF. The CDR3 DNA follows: TGTGCCAGCAGTTGGGAGGGGTCCACCGGGGAGCTGTTTTTT.

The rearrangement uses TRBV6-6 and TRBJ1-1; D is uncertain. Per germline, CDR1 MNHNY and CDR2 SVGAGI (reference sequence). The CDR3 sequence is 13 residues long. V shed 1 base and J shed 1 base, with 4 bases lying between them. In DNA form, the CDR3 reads TGTGCCAGCAGTTACTTAAGGAACACTGAAGCTTTCTTT. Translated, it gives CASSYLRNTEAFF.

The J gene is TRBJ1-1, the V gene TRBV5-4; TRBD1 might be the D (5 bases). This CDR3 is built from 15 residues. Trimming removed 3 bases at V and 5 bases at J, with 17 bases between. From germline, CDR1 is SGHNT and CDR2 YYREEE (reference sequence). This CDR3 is CASSWGLGGGTEAFF. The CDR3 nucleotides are TGTGCCAGCAGCTGGGGACTCGGAGGAGGGACTGAAGCTTTCTTT.

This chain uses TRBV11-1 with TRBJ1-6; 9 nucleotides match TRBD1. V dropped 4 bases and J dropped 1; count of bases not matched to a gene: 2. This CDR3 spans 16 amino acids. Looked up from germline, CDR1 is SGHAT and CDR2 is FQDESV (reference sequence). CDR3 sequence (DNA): TGTGCCAGCAGCTCGGGACAGGGATCCTATAATTCACCCCTCCACTTT. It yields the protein CASSSGQGSYNSPLHF.

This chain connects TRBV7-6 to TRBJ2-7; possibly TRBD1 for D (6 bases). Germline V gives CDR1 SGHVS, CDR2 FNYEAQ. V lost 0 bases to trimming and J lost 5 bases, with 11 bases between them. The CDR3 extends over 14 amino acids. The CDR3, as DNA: TGTGCCAGCAGCTTAGCCTCCAGGGGACACGAGCAGTACTTC. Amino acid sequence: CASSLASRGHEQYF.

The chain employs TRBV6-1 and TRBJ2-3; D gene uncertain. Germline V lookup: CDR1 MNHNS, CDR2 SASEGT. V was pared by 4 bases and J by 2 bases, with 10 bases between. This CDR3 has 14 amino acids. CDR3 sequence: CASSVTPSTDTQYF. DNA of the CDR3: TGTGCCAGCAGTGTGACACCTTCCACAGATACGCAGTATTTT.